This TCR beta chain originates from a study of T cell responses to AZD1222 COVID-19 vaccine. This table comes from immunoSEQ multiplex PCR, and its TCRdb copy is limited to in-frame clones, with some not included. The data contain about 110,000 clones, around 84% of them singletons. The CDR3 spans 14 residues. Germline values: CDR1 SGHVS, CDR2 FNYEAQ. Trimming removed 4 bases from V and 0 bases from J, with 7 bases in between. This rearrangement joins TRBV7-6 to TRBJ1-3; D not certain. The specimen comprised peripheral blood, sampled on day 0 of AZD1222 vaccination. This receptor was identified in an adult in good health. The DNA for the CDR3 is TGTGCCAGCAGCTCACTGAGCTCTGGAAACACCATATATTTT. Translated: CASSSLSSGNTIYF. Variable domain in full (rest from reference TRBV7-6 and TRBJ1-3): GAGVSQSPRYKVTKRGQDVALRCDPISGHVSLYWYRQALGQGPEFLTYFNYEAQQDKSGLPNDRFSAERPEGSISTLTIQRTEQRDSAMYRCASSSLSSGNTIYFGEGSWLTVV.